One TCR beta chain is described in this entry. The antigen is not known. These data belong to a study of read filtering for tumor transcriptome and immune sequencing. Background on the study: Fewer than ten patients were R-ISS I, approximately 15 were R-ISS II, roughly 7 were R-ISS III. Per sample, TCR-region reads ranged about 4.05 to 10.27 million by IR-seq, roughly 80 to 1,300 by RNA-seq.

This library used roughly 400 ng RNA and molecular barcoded adaptors spanning alpha/delta and beta/gamma chains. TCRdb recomputed calls from the reads with MiXCR, one row per CDR3 protein. The sample shows about 38,000 distinct CDR3 sequences, approximately 15% of them seen only once. General study points: Even smaller IR-seq throughput identified most shared clonotypes.

Germline lookup yields CDR1 ENHRY and CDR2 SYGVKD. This CDR3 contains 17 residues. V trimming: 0 bases; J trimming: 2 bases; junction bases outside the gene matches: 7. The specimen sequenced was a population of CD138-negative cells sorted from bone marrow. This TCR was sampled from a donor at least 40 years old with multiple myeloma. V is TRBV10-3 and J is TRBJ2-1; 7 nucleotides align to TRBD2. The CDR3 spells CAISESTSAGAYNEQFF. CDR3 DNA sequence: TGTGCCATCAGTGAGTCGACAAGCGCGGGAGCCTACAATGAGCAGTTCTTC.